The present T cell receptor beta chain was sequenced within a study of T cell repertoires in cytomegalovirus infection. TCRdb re-called the reads through MiXCR, storing one row per CDR3 protein. Seen here are 700,000 to 850,000 distinct CDR3 sequences, 30% to 35% observed once, and the top ten hold over 10%. This clonotype was observed at least ten times. Its antigen is unknown. The V end lost 10 bases, the J end lost 5 bases, and 14 bases lay between the germline ends. This CDR3 has 12 residues. CDR1 SEHNR and CDR2 FQNEAQ come from the germline V gene (reference sequence). The receptor was isolated from a human donor in good health (CMV status not recorded). Some clones in this sample may be carry-over from other donors' samples. Sequenced material: cultured CD8+ T cells from PBMCs, taken from culture after CMV antigen stimulation. The chain is built from TRBV7-9 and TRBJ2-5; perhaps TRBD1 as D (5 bases). CDR3 DNA sequence: TGTGCCATCACAAGGGGTCGGGAGACCCAGTACTTC. Translating it yields CAITRGRETQYF.